This T cell receptor (beta chain) is from a study of PD-1 blockade in classical Hodgkin lymphoma. As for the study in general: It was nivolumab at 3 mg/kg, given intravenously every 2 weeks, that patients received.

Germline V CDR1 and CDR2: ENHRY, SYGVKD. The CDR3 consists of 21 residues. V lost 4 bases and J lost 0, with 28 bases in between. Clones were read by immunoSEQ multiplex PCR, and TCRdb kept only the in-frame ones, dropping some. The table has 50,000 or so clones, approximately 90% seen once. No patient escaped relapse after autologous stem cell transplantation, and brentuximab vedotin exposure varied. About this clone itself: Its antigen is as yet unknown.

Study-wide findings and caveats: Reports described newly diagnosed patients as having lower baseline TCR diversity than healthy donors. Complete responders showed a baseline diversity that resembled the diversity of newly diagnosed patients. Why the repertoires differ is still unclear, perhaps disease activity or prior therapy.

The sequencing used peripheral blood mononuclear cells (PBMCs), collected before the second cycle of nivolumab. The rearrangement joins TRBV10-3 to TRBJ1-3; unclear D gene. This receptor was obtained from a human donor with classical Hodgkin lymphoma. CDR3 DNA: TGTGCCATCAGTGCGGATCACGGTCGGACCCCCGAGCCGAACTCTGGAAACACCATATATTTT. Encoded protein: CAISADHGRTPEPNSGNTIYF.